Listed here are 2 T cell receptor beta chains from one sample, sequenced in a study of shared clonotypes between healthy human individuals. Assay used: immunoSEQ multiplex PCR; TCRdb lists only in-frame clones, some missing. The table records a few hundred thousand clones, roughly 84% of them present only once. The sequenced sample was memory CD8+ T cells sorted from blood. This sample's subset: CD45RO+ cells pooled with CCR7-negative TemRA cells. The receptors come from a man younger than 30 in good health.

The table lists this clone with a count of one. This chain joins TRBV30 and TRBJ2-7, with 8 bases that match TRBD2. Germline CDR1 reads GTSNPN; CDR2 reads SVGIG (reference sequence). V trimming: 4 bases; J trimming: 5 bases; junction bases outside the gene matches: 19. CDR3 length equals 17 residues. CDR3 DNA: TGTGCCTGGATGAACCCTCGGCGGGCGGGAGGAATCCACGAGCAGTACTTC. This encodes CAWMNPRRAGGIHEQYF.

V is TRBV6-5 and J is TRBJ2-5; the D gene could be TRBD1 or TRBD2 (5 bases each). This CDR3 region has 12 residues. V gave up 6 bases and J gave up 9 bases, with 14 bases separating them. CDR1 and CDR2 (germline): MNHEY, SVGAGI. The CDR3 DNA reads as TGTGCCAGCAGCCCCGGGGCGCCTCCCCAGTACTTC. Encoded protein: CASSPGAPPQYF.